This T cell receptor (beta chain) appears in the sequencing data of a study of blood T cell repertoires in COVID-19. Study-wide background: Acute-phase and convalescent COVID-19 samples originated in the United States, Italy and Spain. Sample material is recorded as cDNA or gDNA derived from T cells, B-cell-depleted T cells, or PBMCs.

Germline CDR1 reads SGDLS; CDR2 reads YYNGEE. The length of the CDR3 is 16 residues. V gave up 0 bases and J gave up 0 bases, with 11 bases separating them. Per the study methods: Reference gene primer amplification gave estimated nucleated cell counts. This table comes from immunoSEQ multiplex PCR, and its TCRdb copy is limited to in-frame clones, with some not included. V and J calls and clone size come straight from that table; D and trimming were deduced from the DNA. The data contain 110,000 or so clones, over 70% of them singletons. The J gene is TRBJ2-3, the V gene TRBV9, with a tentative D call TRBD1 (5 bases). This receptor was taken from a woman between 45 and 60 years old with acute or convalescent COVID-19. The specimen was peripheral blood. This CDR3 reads CASSVGAGPSTDTQYF. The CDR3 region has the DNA TGTGCCAGCAGCGTAGGGGCAGGGCCAAGCACAGATACGCAGTATTTT.